The following is a T cell receptor (beta chain) sequence with its context. What antigen it recognizes has not been identified. Per-base qualities were not stored, and no clone one base away is much larger. All donors were healthy Caucasians. Three pairs of female monozygotic twins, all aged roughly 18 to 29 years, were included in the twin cohort. The RNA used for TCR libraries was isolated from peripheral blood mononuclear cells. The library came from 5' RACE. The listed sequencing device is Illumina HiSeq 2000. Template switching introduced a universal primer binding site; the final cDNA contained a unique molecular identifier, enabling accurate counting of TCR cDNA molecules. Specific primers in the conserved constant-segment region were used to synthesize first-strand cDNA for the TCR alpha and beta chains. To control for contamination, every cDNA library was double barcoded, receiving both a SMART-Mk sample barcode and Illumina barcodes. TruSeq adapter sequences and Illumina sample barcodes were added in two successive PCR steps. TCR alpha and beta cDNA libraries were sequenced on the Illumina HiSeq platform with custom primers. Turning to the authors' computational methods: MiGEC processed the raw reads to extract unique molecular identifiers, while MiXCR was used to determine the CDR3 positions. For each individual, recombination models were inferred using an EM algorithm with the repgenHMM and IGoR tools. The analysis of shared clonotypes was done with the tcR package in R, with sharing normalized by the product of cloneset sizes. Out-of-frame nonproductive sequences were analyzed to study raw recombination free of thymic and clonal selection effects. In TCRdb, the public reads were trimmed at Q25 with fastp and aligned with MiXCR, with productive beta chains retained. Each record represents a unique CDR3 protein, reported with the most common genes and DNA among its rows. The V and J calls were not made by the authors but by TCRdb's processing. The table for this sample lists 690,000 or so distinct CDR3 sequences; approximately 9% of them were counted only once. The biggest ten clones account for 0.98% of the sample.

The germline V gene gives CDR1 as MDHEN and CDR2 as SYDVKM. Reading from cysteine to phenylalanine, the CDR3 counts 14 amino acids. This entry keeps only the CDR3 DNA: 42 bases, framed from base 1. V drops 5 bases and J drops 4 bases, leaving 14 bases in between. This sample is drawn from a study of identical twins (dated by TCRdb to 2015 to 2016). Some background on the complete study: To test whether fetal clonotypes persist, this study deep-sequenced TCR alpha and beta repertoires from monozygotic twins, from unrelated adults of various ages, and from cord blood. Replicate twin experiments were performed at different times using different library preparation protocols to rule out contamination.

General study outcomes and caveats: Abundant cord blood beta clonotypes had fewer insertions, young adult naive repertoires showed a similar but weaker trend, and memory repertoires showed no such trend. Out-of-frame TCR alpha sequences shared between twins showed an excess of low generation-probability sequences compared with coincidental sharing between unrelated individuals. Invariant T cells such as MAIT and iNKT could partly confound zero-insertion analyses, although diverse VJ usage argued against such confounding for most clonotypes. The excess sharing between twins in beta out-of-frame sequences was weaker because fewer shared sequences reduced the signal-to-noise ratio. In monozygotic twins, recombination models systematically underestimated out-of-frame TCR alpha sharing, but the models matched the sharing seen between unrelated individuals. Because the same donors could not be followed over many years, the conclusions relied on cross-sectional statistical analysis.

The sample was also linked to a second study, of yellow fever vaccine responses in identical twins. From the second report: The T cell response to vaccination in identical twins was reported by the authors to appear partly convergent and partly personalized. In the study, vaccine-responding T cell clones were precisely tracked in identical twins.

The sequence was collected from a woman aged 18 to 35 in good health. The chain was built from TRBV28 and TRBJ1-1; D gene: possibly TRBD1, on 5 matching bases. Sample: PBMCs. The nucleotide sequence is given as TGTGCCAGCAGTACCGCCAGGGTCACCACTGAAGCTTTCTTT. Translated, it gives CASSTARVTTEAFF.